This TCR beta chain was observed in a study of blood T cells in healthy people across ages. Points from the study as a whole: As age increased, TCR beta diversity per million T cells fell in a roughly linear fashion. The unknown donor CMV status may have confounded expanded clonotype changes. There were more naive CD4+ cells and higher diversity in long-lived donors than in aged donors.

The authors ran a second PCR of roughly 6 to 12 cycles using a sample-barcoded 5' primer and a J-beta primer mix. Each CDR3 protein is one row after TCRdb ran MiXCR on the 5' RACE reads. The table has fewer than 950,000 distinct CDR3 sequences, 50% to 65% seen once. In the case of this clonotype: The antigen is undetermined.

A minimum of 6 micrograms of total RNA was extracted per sample. The CDR3 totals 13 residues. Deletions cut 0 bases from V and 13 bases from J, with 16 bases between. The germline gives CDR1 DFQATT, CDR2 SNEGSKA (reference sequence). This sequence was found in a man at least 80 years old in good health. The material sequenced was blood. This chain uses TRBV20-1 with TRBJ2-4; D remains unclear. The CDR3 loop reads CSARDWLWSQQYF. CDR3 DNA sequence: TGCAGTGCTAGAGACTGGTTGTGGTCACAGCAGTACTTC.